This T cell receptor (beta chain) was sequenced for a study of read filtering for tumor transcriptome and immune sequencing. The CDR3 has 16 residues. Germline V lookup: CDR1 SGHTA, CDR2 FQGTGA. Trimming shortened V by 1 base and J by 0 bases, and 10 bases separated the two germline ends. This clonotype showed up many times. Its antigen remains unidentified. Whole-study findings and limits: Correlation between methods rose after single-read clonotypes were removed. Compared with RNA-seq, IR-seq gave much higher clonotype depth and reliability.

This library used 300 to 450 ng RNA and molecular barcoded adaptors spanning alpha/delta and beta/gamma chains. TCRdb reanalysed the reads using MiXCR and keeps one entry per CDR3 protein. The table records 100,000 to 150,000 distinct CDR3 sequences, about 13% of them present only once. The sequenced sample consisted of a population of CD138-negative cells sorted from bone marrow. The sequence derives from a donor at least 40 years old with multiple myeloma. This rearrangement joins TRBV7-3 to TRBJ2-1, with D unresolved. The CDR3 sequence: CASSLNGGSSYNEQFF. CDR3 DNA: TGTGCCAGCAGCTTAAACGGCGGTAGCTCCTACAATGAGCAGTTCTTC.